A single sample gave rise to the 21 T cell receptor beta chains below, sequenced in a study of blood T cell dynamics during melanoma immunotherapy. The method was immunoSEQ multiplex PCR; TCRdb's version includes in-frame clones alone and lacks a portion of them. The sample consists of approximately 10,000 clones, more than 85% of them appearing once. This sample's time point: week 3, after first cycle of checkpoint inhibitor. This specimen consisted of blood, obtained from a patient treated with checkpoint blockade. The source is a human donor with melanoma.

The chain employs TRBV2 and TRBJ2-1; no reliable D call. The CDR3 spans 13 residues. CDR1 is SNHLY and CDR2 is FYNNEI in the germline V gene. V lost 8 bases, J lost 12 bases, and 20 bases lay in between. As DNA, the CDR3 is TGTGCCAGCGTGCCGAGAGGTGGGGTAGGGCAGTTCTTC. Its protein is CASVPRGGVGQFF.

The chain has TRBV7-9 and TRBJ2-7; D is possibly TRBD1 (6 bases). This CDR3 spans 14 amino acids. Germline V lookup: CDR1 SEHNR, CDR2 FQNEAQ (reference sequence). V lost 1 base and J lost 2, with 9 bases in between. CDR3 region: CASSLVGGAYEQYF. The CDR3 nucleotides are TGTGCCAGCAGCTTAGTAGGGGGAGCCTACGAGCAGTACTTC.

CDR3: CASRRDFNYGYTF. DNA of the CDR3: TGTGCCAGCAGAAGGGACTTTAACTATGGCTACACCTTC. This rearrangement joins TRBV2 to TRBJ1-2, with D possibly being TRBD1 (5 bases). Per germline, CDR1 SNHLY and CDR2 FYNNEI. CDR3 size: 13 residues. Trimming took off 6 bases at V and 1 base at J, with 9 bases between the two ends. Together with reference TRBV2 and TRBJ1-2, the CDR3 gives the full variable domain: EPEVTQTPSHQVTQMGQEVILRCVPISNHLYFYWYRQILGQKVEFLVSFYNNEISEKSEIFDDQFSVERPDGSNFTLKIRSTKLEDSAMYFCASRRDFNYGYTFGSGTRLTVV.

This sequence joins TRBV7-9 and TRBJ2-7; D might be TRBD2 (6 bases). CDR3 length: 14 residues. Between the trimmed V and J ends, which lost 1 base and 0 bases, there was a span of 7 bases. Germline V gives CDR1 SEHNR, CDR2 FQNEAQ (reference sequence). In DNA form, the CDR3 reads TGTGCCAGCAGCTTAGACGGGAGCTCCTACGAGCAGTACTTC. Translated: CASSLDGSSYEQYF.

V gene TRBV28 combines with J gene TRBJ2-1; possible D gene TRBD2, 5 bases. V shed 6 bases and J shed 9 bases, with 9 bases lying between them. Germline V CDR1 and CDR2: MDHEN, SYDVKM. The CDR3 runs 11 residues. The CDR3 DNA sequence: TGTGCCAGCAGGGGAGAGGGTGAGCAGTTCTTC. Protein sequence: CASRGEGEQFF.

The chain has TRBV6-5 and TRBJ2-7; weak D call: TRBD1 (5 bases). Germline V gene data show CDR1 as MNHEY and CDR2 as SVGAGI. There are 15 residues in the CDR3. The V end lost 7 bases, the J end lost 5 bases, and 21 bases lay between the germline ends. The CDR3 spells CASTPSWGRSDEQYF. The CDR3, as DNA: TGTGCCAGCACCCCAAGCTGGGGCCGATCCGACGAGCAGTACTTC.

The gene calls are TRBV19 and TRBJ2-5, with no clear D. Germline values: CDR1 LNHDA, CDR2 SQIVND (reference sequence). There are 12 residues in the CDR3. Trimming removed 6 bases at V and 4 bases at J, with 9 bases between. The CDR3 DNA sequence: TGTGCCAGTAGGCAGTCAGGAGAGACCCAGTACTTC. It yields the protein CASRQSGETQYF.

This clone was found a few times. The rearrangement joins TRBV6-1 to TRBJ2-5; the match to TRBD2 covers 13 bases. This CDR3 contains 15 residues. Trimming at V came to 6 bases and at J to 4 bases, leaving 5 bases not matched to a gene. The germline V gene encodes CDR1 MNHNS and CDR2 SASEGT. The CDR3 sequence: CASRRTSGRGETQYF. The CDR3, as DNA: TGTGCCAGCAGACGGACTAGCGGGAGAGGAGAGACCCAGTACTTC.

This rearrangement joins TRBV7-9 to TRBJ1-1; no clear D. Germline CDR1 SEHNR, CDR2 FQNEAQ (reference sequence). The CDR3 sequence is 13 residues long. With 1 base removed from V and 5 bases from J, the gap between germline ends came to 8 bases. The CDR3 loop reads CASSLGATTEAFF. In DNA, the CDR3 is TGTGCCAGCAGCTTAGGGGCCACTACTGAAGCTTTCTTT.

The J gene is TRBJ2-5, the V gene TRBV2; 7 bases align to TRBD2. CDR1 and CDR2 (germline): SNHLY, FYNNEI. Trimming removed 6 bases from V and 4 bases from J; junction bases left unmatched: 11. The CDR3 loop spans 15 amino acids. CDR3 protein: CASRPSWGGGETQYF. The DNA of the CDR3 is TGTGCCAGCAGACCCTCCTGGGGGGGTGGAGAGACCCAGTACTTC.

This chain links TRBV19 with TRBJ2-7; the match to TRBD1 covers 11 bases. V lost 3 bases to trimming and J lost 9 bases; unmatched junction nucleotides: 7. CDR1 is LNHDA and CDR2 is SQIVND in the germline V gene (reference sequence). The CDR3 has 14 residues. CDR3 in amino acids: CASSIGRDRGVQYF. The DNA of the CDR3 is TGTGCCAGTAGTATTGGTAGGGACAGGGGGGTGCAGTACTTC.

V is TRBV4-1 and J is TRBJ1-2; TRBD1 is a possible D gene (6 bases). The ends were cut back, 1 base at V and 0 bases at J, with 9 bases in the middle. The CDR3 is 15 residues long. Germline CDR1 reads MGHRA; CDR2 reads YSYEKL. The CDR3 DNA reads as TGCGCCAGCAGCCAAGCTGGACAGACTAACTATGGCTACACCTTC. This gives the protein CASSQAGQTNYGYTF.

As to this clone: The sample contains more than one DNA sequence encoding this CDR3. This sequence joins TRBV5-4 and TRBJ1-1, with D perhaps matching TRBD1 (5 bases). Deletions cut 4 bases from V and 1 base from J, with 14 bases between. Germline V gene data show CDR1 as SGHNT and CDR2 as YYREEE (reference sequence). This CDR3 region has 15 residues. The CDR3 DNA reads as TGTGCCAGCAGCCCAGGAGGGACGGGGAACACTGAAGCTTTCTTT. Its protein product is CASSPGGTGNTEAFF.

This clone has only one observation. The V call is TRBV7-2, the J call TRBJ1-5; D gene uncertain. Trimming removed 3 bases from V and 7 bases from J, with 16 bases in between. Germline assignment: CDR1 SGHTA and CDR2 FQGNSA. This CDR3 is 15 amino acids long. CDR3 sequence: CASSLETGSSQPQHF. DNA for the CDR3: TGTGCCAGCAGCTTGGAGACGGGGTCGAGCCAGCCCCAGCATTTT.

The rearrangement uses TRBV9 and TRBJ2-2; possible D gene TRBD1, 5 bases. Germline assignment: CDR1 SGDLS and CDR2 YYNGEE. The CDR3 runs 15 residues. V gave up 1 base and J gave up 6 bases, with 13 bases separating them. The CDR3, as DNA: TGTGCCAGCAGCGTACGGCAGGGTAGGGCCGGGGAGCTGTTTTTT. It is translated as CASSVRQGRAGELFF.

The genes are TRBV11-3 and TRBJ2-5, with D perhaps matching TRBD1 (5 bases). Germline assignment: CDR1 SGHNT and CDR2 YENEEA. The length of the CDR3 is 15 residues. V gave up 2 bases and J gave up 4 bases, with 14 bases separating them. Written as DNA, the CDR3 is TGTGCCAGCAGCTTAAGCAGGGCCAGTGGAGAGACCCAGTACTTC. Protein sequence: CASSLSRASGETQYF.

The CDR3 coding sequence is TGTGCCATCAGTAAAGCGGGAGATACGCAGTATTTT. It is translated as CAISKAGDTQYF. The chain couples TRBV10-3 to TRBJ2-3; D may be TRBD2 (6 bases). Trimming took 5 bases from V and 5 from J, leaving 8 bases between them. Per the germline V gene, CDR1 is ENHRY and CDR2 is SYGVKD. CDR3 length equals 12 residues.

This clone was counted between two and nine times. The V gene is TRBV4-1, the J gene TRBJ1-5, with D uncertain. V lost 1 base and J 2 bases, leaving 18 bases between the germline ends. Germline values: CDR1 MGHRA, CDR2 YSYEKL. The CDR3 has 18 residues. The CDR3 region has the DNA TGCGCCAGCAGCCAAGGAGGGCGCGGCAGCATCGGCAATCAGCCCCAGCATTTT. It encodes CASSQGGRGSIGNQPQHF.

V usage is TRBV5-6 and J usage is TRBJ2-3; no clear D. This CDR3 contains 14 residues. Between the trimmed V and J ends, which lost 0 bases and 0 bases, there was a span of 5 bases. Germline values: CDR1 SGHDT, CDR2 YYEEEE. CDR3 coding DNA: TGTGCCAGCAGCTTGGTTCATAGCACAGATACGCAGTATTTT. Encoded protein: CASSLVHSTDTQYF.

There are a few counts of this clone. The V gene is TRBV7-3, the J gene TRBJ2-7, with 9 bases aligning to TRBD1. CDR3 length: 14 residues. The germline V gene encodes CDR1 SGHTA and CDR2 FQGTGA. J lost 5 bases, V lost 4 bases, and 6 bases had no gene match. The CDR3 here is CASSSTGGGDEQYF. The CDR3 DNA reads as TGTGCCAGCAGCTCCACAGGGGGCGGGGACGAGCAGTACTTC.

This clone was seen only once. A junction boundary mismatches the germline segment, possibly from a read error. The rearrangement uses TRBV7-8 and TRBJ1-1; 8 bases agree with TRBD1. This CDR3 is 15 amino acids long. CDR1 is SGHVS and CDR2 is FQNEAQ in the germline V gene. The CDR3 sequence is CASSPTGGVNAEAFF. The CDR3 DNA sequence: TGTGCCAGCAGCCCTACAGGGGGGGTGAACGCTGAAGCTTTCTTT.